This T cell receptor (beta chain) was found in a study of blood T cell repertoires in COVID-19. In the study overall: PBMCs, B-cell-depleted T cells, or T cells were the source of the cDNA or gDNA that made up the material.

The authors' processing: Reference gene primer amplification yielded estimated nucleated cell counts. The method was immunoSEQ multiplex PCR; TCRdb's version includes in-frame clones alone and lacks a portion of them. D and trimming were read from the DNA, whereas the V and J calls and clone size are those reported in that table. Of under 150,000 clones detected, 85% appear once; the ten largest clones hold approximately 11%. CDR1 and CDR2 from the germline V gene are SGHRS and YFSETQ. Trimming pared 6 bases from V and 6 bases from J, leaving 18 bases between. The length of the CDR3 is 15 residues. The chain uses TRBV5-1 and TRBJ2-2; tentatively, D is TRBD1 (6 bases). The sequence was obtained from a man aged 80 or over with acute or convalescent COVID-19. The sample consisted of peripheral blood. The CDR3 bases are TGCGCCAGCACCTTACAGGGTCCCGACGCCGGGGAGCTGTTTTTT. The encoded protein is CASTLQGPDAGELFF.